This T cell receptor (beta chain) was recorded in a study of blood T cell repertoires in COVID-19. Overall study: Whether acute or convalescent, the COVID-19 samples came from the United States, Italy and Spain. The cDNA or gDNA used as material had been derived from T cells, B-cell-depleted T cells, or PBMCs.

J lost 4 bases, V lost 4 bases, and 8 bases had no gene match. The germline CDR1 and CDR2 sequences are SNHLY and FYNNEI. The CDR3 totals 15 residues. In the authors' workflow: For nucleated cells, counts were estimated from reference gene primer amplification. Repertoires were generated with immunoSEQ multiplex PCR, while TCRdb's copy carries only in-frame clones and drops some. That table supplies the V and J calls and clone size; D and trimming were determined from the DNA. Among about 120,000 clones listed, around 79% were seen once. The chain uses TRBV2 and TRBJ2-7; 9 nucleotides align to TRBD2. The sequence derives from a man aged 65 to 79 with acute or convalescent COVID-19. What was sequenced was peripheral blood. This CDR3 reads CASSVQRGAKYEQYF. In DNA form, the CDR3 reads TGTGCCAGCAGTGTCCAGCGGGGGGCAAAATACGAGCAGTACTTC.